This T cell receptor beta chain was retrieved from a study of blood T cell repertoires in COVID-19. Overall study: Spain, Italy and the United States supplied samples that represented acute and convalescent COVID-19. T cells, B-cell-depleted T cells, or PBMCs provided the cDNA or gDNA that served as material.

Trimming removed 3 bases at V and 8 bases at J, with 11 bases between. The CDR3 length is 13 residues. CDR1 and CDR2 from the germline V gene are SGHTA and FQGNSA. Authors' analysis steps: From reference gene primer amplification, estimates of nucleated cell counts were derived. Some clones are missing from TCRdb's copy, which holds only in-frame ones; the method was immunoSEQ multiplex PCR. V and J calls plus clone size are reproduced from that table; the DNA served to infer D and trimming. The table records more than 150,000 clones, around 84% of them present only once. The V call is TRBV7-2, the J call TRBJ2-1; no firm D call. The specimen sequenced was peripheral blood. The sequence came from a woman between 45 and 65 years old with acute or convalescent COVID-19. The CDR3 sequence is CASSFPLGYEQFF. CDR3 DNA: TGTGCCAGCAGCTTTCCCCTGGGCTATGAGCAGTTCTTC.